This TCR beta chain was captured in a study of T cell responses to AZD1222 COVID-19 vaccine. Points from the study as a whole: The number of AZD1222 recipients seropositive at baseline was only five to seven. Only after the peak T cell response were repertoires sampled. Dominant CD4 TCR responses targeted spike regions 160-218 and 743-854.

Libraries were prepared by immunoSEQ multiplex PCR; TCRdb keeps only in-frame clonotypes and omits some of them. Here the sample spans about 150,000 clones, 80% to 90% being singletons. Trimming removed 1 base from V and 7 bases from J, with 10 bases in between. This CDR3 is built from 14 residues. Germline V CDR1 and CDR2: LGHNA, YNFKEQ. Details on this clone: Its cognate antigen is unknown.

The sample consisted of peripheral blood, taken on day 0 of AZD1222 vaccination. The sequence was collected from an adult in good health. The V and J genes are TRBV4-2 and TRBJ2-2, with D perhaps given as TRBD1 or TRBD2 (5 bases each). This CDR3 reads CASSQVRDGGELFF. The CDR3 DNA reads TGTGCCAGCAGCCAAGTACGGGACGGCGGGGAGCTGTTTTTT.